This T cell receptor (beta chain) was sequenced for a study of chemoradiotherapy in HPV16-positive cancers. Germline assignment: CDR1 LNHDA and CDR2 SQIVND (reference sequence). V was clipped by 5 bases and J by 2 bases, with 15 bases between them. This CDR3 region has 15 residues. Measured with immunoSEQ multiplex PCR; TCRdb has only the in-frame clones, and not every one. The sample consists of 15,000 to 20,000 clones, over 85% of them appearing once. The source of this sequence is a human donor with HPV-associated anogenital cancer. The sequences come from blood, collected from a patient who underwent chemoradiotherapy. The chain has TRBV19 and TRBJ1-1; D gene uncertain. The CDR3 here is CASSLLGSLNTEAFF. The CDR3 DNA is TGTGCCAGTAGTTTGTTGGGGAGTCTAAACACTGAAGCTTTCTTT.